The text below deals with one T cell receptor beta chain. Its target is not known. This specimen comes from a study of T cell responses to AZD1222 COVID-19 vaccine. The J segment lost 4 bases and the V segment lost 5 bases, leaving 3 bases of the junction unmatched. CDR3 length: 13 residues. Germline assignment: CDR1 MNHEY and CDR2 SVGAGI. Study-level results: Of the AZD1222 recipients, only 5 or 6 were seropositive at baseline. Reportedly, nearly half the spike-specific TCRs target unmutated variant regions.

The protocol was immunoSEQ multiplex PCR, while the TCRdb copy is restricted to in-frame clones and leaves out a portion. The table lists around 160,000 clones, about nine tenths of them singletons. This receptor was taken from an adult who received the AZD1222 COVID-19 vaccine. The input for sequencing was peripheral blood, taken 28 days after the second AZD1222 dose. V is TRBV6-5 and J is TRBJ2-3, with 7 bases identical to TRBD1. The CDR3, as DNA: TGTGCCAGCAGTAAAACAGGGGCAGATACGCAGTATTTT. Protein: CASSKTGADTQYF.